The TCR beta chain under discussion was sequenced for a study of T cells after posttransplantation cyclophosphamide (dated by TCRdb to between 2015 and 2016). Study-level background: Using TRB sequencing, the study followed how the T cell repertoire reconstituted after myeloablative bone marrow transplantation in which posttransplantation cyclophosphamide served as GVHD prophylaxis. Samples from around 40 PTCy-treated patients and approximately 16 related bone marrow donors of those patients were subjected to antigen receptor sequencing. Blood from all 30 or so PTCy patients with 1-year posttransplant specimens was subjected to TRB sequencing. In 3 patients, TRB sequencing was also performed on up to roughly 3 more blood samples taken 2 to 5.2 years after transplant, and in a handful of patients, pretransplant blood was also TRB-sequenced. Because TRA and TRB clonality were tightly correlated in roughly 10 samples, subsequent TCR analyses were focused on TRB only. Public TRB sequences were searched against a database of over 3,600 sequences associated with responses to pathogens, tumor antigens, self-antigens and alloantigens. What the research found in general, with its limitations: Across the 45 to 55 patients, TRB clonality was highly associated with recipient CMV seropositivity and CMV reactivation, and diversity with PTCy was similar to that in the CNI/methotrexate controls. Donor-recipient similarity was low at 1-2 months but increased during the first year, and donor CD8+ memory clones often dominated later blood repertoires. The TRB repertoires of T cells infiltrating skin or GI tract showed only limited overlap with the TRB repertoires of T cells in blood.

Genomic DNA was used for TRB sequencing, which was performed with the immunoSEQ assay at survey resolution or with the hsTCRB kit. Turning to the authors' computational methods: Initial read processing used immunoSEQ software, and repertoire analyses used the LymphoSeq R package. Clonality was computed as 1 minus normalized Shannon entropy, and a Gini coefficient was also calculated for each TRB dataset. Phenotypes of unsorted samples were inferred by mapping TRB sequences from sorted subsets of the recipient or donor onto unsorted samples of the same recipient. TCRdb took over this immuneACCESS table, retaining in-frame rearrangements with V and J assigned. Such tables are incomplete; in checked studies, under half of the missing clones stem from an unresolved V gene, and the remainder is unexplained. V and J calls plus clone size are reproduced from that table; the DNA served to infer D and trimming. The table for this sample lists about 2,100 clones; 73% of them were counted only once. The ten top clones hold around half of the sample.

As concerns this clone: The target of this receptor is not known. No clone much larger than this one lies a single base away; base qualities are absent.

From V the trimming removes 4 bases and from J it removes 4 bases, while the gene matches leave 6 bases of the junction unaccounted for. Including the terminal cysteine and phenylalanine, the CDR3 comprises 15 residues. CDR3 DNA is the only sequence kept; it has 45 bases, read in frame from the first base. CDR1 SEHNR and CDR2 FQNEAQ were looked up in the germline V gene (reference sequence). The meaning of the sample's treatment or condition label: high-dose cyclophosphamide on days +3 and +4 as single-agent GVHD prophylaxis. For conditioning, the PTCy patients got busulfan and fludarabine, then a related or unrelated marrow graft, followed by cyclophosphamide on days +3 and +4. PTCy-treated patients were drawn from a prospective multi-institutional clinical trial. Peripheral blood and bone marrow mononuclear cells were isolated by Ficoll-Hypaque density centrifugation and were cryopreserved. CD4+ and CD8+ T cells, including naive and memory subsets, were sorted by FACS on a FACSAria II.

The receptor comes from a male patient younger than 45 who received an allogeneic stem cell transplant from a related donor, was CMV-positive, and had no GVHD. After a transplant, certain T cells may trace back to the graft donor. The sequence links TRBV7-9 to TRBJ2-7; TRBD2 aligns with 11 central bases. The material was CD8+ T cells sorted from PBMCs, obtained 242 days after a stem cell transplant with posttransplant cyclophosphamide. The CDR3 loop reads CASSSEPSGRYEQYF. The DNA sequence reads TGTGCCAGCAGCTCAGAGCCTAGCGGGAGGTACGAGCAGTACTTC.